This T cell receptor beta chain is drawn from a study of control samples from healthy donors and cancer patients. V was clipped by 3 bases and J by 4 bases, with 19 bases between them. Germline assignment: CDR1 PRHDT and CDR2 FYEKMQ (reference sequence). The CDR3 has 16 amino acids. Only in-frame clones appear in the TCRdb table, and some are missing; sequencing was by immunoSEQ multiplex PCR. The sample records 35,000 to 55,000 clones, less than 95% being singletons. This rearrangement joins TRBV13 to TRBJ2-7; possible D gene TRBD2, 6 bases. This TCR came from a woman in her thirties or forties with head and neck cancer. What was sequenced was PBMCs. The CDR3 loop is CASSLTGTRQQYEQYF. In DNA form, the CDR3 reads TGTGCCAGCAGCTTGACCGGGACTCGACAACAATACGAGCAGTACTTC.